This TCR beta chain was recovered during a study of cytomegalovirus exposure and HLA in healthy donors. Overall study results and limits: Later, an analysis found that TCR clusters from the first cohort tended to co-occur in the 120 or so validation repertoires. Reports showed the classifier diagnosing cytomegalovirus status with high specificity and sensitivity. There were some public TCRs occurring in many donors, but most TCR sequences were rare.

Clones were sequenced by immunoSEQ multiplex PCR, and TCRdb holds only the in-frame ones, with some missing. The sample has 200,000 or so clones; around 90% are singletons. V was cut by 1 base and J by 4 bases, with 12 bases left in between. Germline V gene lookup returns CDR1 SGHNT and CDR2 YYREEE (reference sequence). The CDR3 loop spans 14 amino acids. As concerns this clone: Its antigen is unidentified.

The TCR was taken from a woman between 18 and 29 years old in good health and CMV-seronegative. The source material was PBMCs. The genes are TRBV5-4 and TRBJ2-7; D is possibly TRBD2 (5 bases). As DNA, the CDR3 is TGTGCCAGCAGCTTGAGTGGTGGAGGATACGAGCAGTACTTC. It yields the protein CASSLSGGGYEQYF.